Presented here are 27 T cell receptor beta chains from one specimen sequenced in a study of cytomegalovirus exposure and HLA in healthy donors. 60 Vbeta and 13 Jbeta primers were used in PCR. Libraries were prepared by immunoSEQ multiplex PCR; TCRdb keeps only in-frame clonotypes and omits some of them. The data show roughly 140,000 clones, approximately 79% seen once. Input material: PBMCs. The receptors here all came from a woman in her forties or fifties in good health and CMV-seropositive.

The rearrangement uses TRBV7-8 and TRBJ1-1; TRBD1 aligns across 10 bases. The CDR3 totals 13 residues. The germline V gene encodes CDR1 SGHVS and CDR2 FQNEAQ. After removal of 5 bases from V and 4 bases from J, the junction contained 1 base not matched to a gene. The CDR3 loop reads CASSGQGGTEAFF. The CDR3, as DNA: TGTGCCAGCAGCGGACAGGGGGGCACTGAAGCTTTCTTT.

This clone appeared a single time. The chain couples TRBV12-5 to TRBJ1-4; 8 positions match TRBD1. Trimming took 6 bases from V and 5 from J; bases not matched to a gene: 14. The germline gives CDR1 LGHNT, CDR2 FRNRAP. The CDR3 sequence is 17 residues long. In nucleotides, the CDR3 is TGTGCTAGTGGCCCCAAGTCCGACAGGGGAAAAAATGAAAAACTGTTTTTT. Translation: CASGPKSDRGKNEKLFF. Supplemented by reference TRBV12-5 and TRBJ1-4, the full variable domain reads DARVTQTPRHKVTEMGQEVTMRCQPILGHNTVFWYRQTMMQGLELLAYFRNRAPLDDSGMPKDRFSAEMPDATLATLKIQPSEPRDSAVYFCASGPKSDRGKNEKLFFGSGTQLSVL.

This chain links TRBV5-4 with TRBJ2-2, with D perhaps matching TRBD2 (5 bases). Per the germline V gene, CDR1 is SGHNT and CDR2 is YYREEE (reference sequence). V gave up 2 bases and J gave up 6 bases, with 11 bases separating them. CDR3 length: 14 amino acids. CDR3 protein: CASSFGSSPGELFF. DNA of the CDR3: TGTGCCAGCAGCTTTGGGAGTTCCCCCGGGGAGCTGTTTTTT.

This chain joins TRBV28 and TRBJ2-1; D uncertain. V lost 2 bases and J lost 5, with 7 bases in between. Germline V lookup: CDR1 MDHEN, CDR2 SYDVKM. CDR3 length: 13 residues. The CDR3 loop reads CASSLSIDNEQFF. CDR3 nucleotide sequence: TGTGCCAGCAGTTTAAGCATCGACAATGAGCAGTTCTTC.

The gene calls are TRBV9 and TRBJ2-1; 8 bases fit TRBD2. This CDR3 region has 17 residues. CDR1 is SGDLS and CDR2 is YYNGEE in the germline V gene. V shed 0 bases and J 4 bases; nucleotides not matched to a gene: 9. The CDR3 is CASSVVPIGGGYNEQFF. CDR3 nucleotides: TGTGCCAGCAGCGTAGTACCCATCGGGGGGGGATACAATGAGCAGTTCTTC.

The rearrangement joins TRBV7-8 to TRBJ2-3, with D possibly TRBD1 on 6 matching bases. This CDR3 is 15 amino acids long. Germline CDR1 SGHVS, CDR2 FQNEAQ. The germline V and J ends were trimmed by 2 bases and 0 bases, with 9 bases remaining between them. The CDR3 loop is CASSLQGYSTDTQYF. In nucleotides, the CDR3 is TGTGCCAGCAGCTTACAGGGGTATAGCACAGATACGCAGTATTTT.

The genes are TRBV18 and TRBJ2-1, with TRBD2 matching over 12 bases. The CDR3 runs to 17 residues. The V gene end was trimmed by 3 bases and the J gene end by 4 bases; junction bases not matched to a gene: 7. Germline CDR1 and CDR2: KGHSH and LQKENI. The CDR3 sequence is CASSPRLAGGRYNEQFF. The CDR3 DNA reads as TGTGCCAGCTCACCTCGGCTAGCGGGGGGGAGATACAATGAGCAGTTCTTC. The entire variable domain, with the rest obtained from reference TRBV18 and TRBJ2-1, is as follows: NAGVMQNPRHLVRRRGQEARLRCSPMKGHSHVYWYRQLPEEGLKFMVYLQKENIIDESGMPKERFSAEFPKEGPSILRIQQVVRGDSAAYFCASSPRLAGGRYNEQFFGPGTRLTVL.

The chain joins TRBV6-1 to TRBJ2-3; 9 bases map to TRBD1. V was pared by 9 bases and J by 2 bases, with 6 bases of the junction left unmatched. Germline CDR1 MNHNS, CDR2 SASEGT. The CDR3 has 14 residues. CDR3 nucleotides: TGTGCCAGTCGAGGGACAGGGCTCACAGATACGCAGTATTTT. It encodes CASRGTGLTDTQYF.

V and J are TRBV14 and TRBJ2-1, with 11 nucleotides matching TRBD2. The CDR3 has 18 amino acids. The germline V gene encodes CDR1 SGHDN and CDR2 FVKESK. J lost 5 bases, V lost 1 base, and 10 bases had no gene match. This CDR3 is CASSQGLAGGRGNNEQFF. In DNA, the CDR3 is TGTGCCAGCAGCCAAGGGCTAGCGGGGGGCCGGGGGAACAATGAGCAGTTCTTC.

The chain uses TRBV27 and TRBJ2-2, with 10 nucleotides matching TRBD2. This CDR3 is built from 16 residues. Losses at the gene ends were 4 bases for V and 2 bases for J; bases not matched to a gene: 4. CDR1 is MNHEY, CDR2 SMNVEV, per germline (reference sequence). CDR3 nucleotide sequence: TGTGCCAGCAGTTCCCTAGCGGGGGTTAACACCGGGGAGCTGTTTTTT. Translation gives CASSSLAGVNTGELFF.

This chain links TRBV2 with TRBJ2-7, with TRBD2 matching over 8 bases. This CDR3 region has 14 residues. Germline trimming cut 8 bases from V and 2 bases from J; bases unmatched to any gene: 8. Per the germline V gene, CDR1 is SNHLY and CDR2 is FYNNEI. The CDR3 protein is CASGRLRGAYEQYF. CDR3 in DNA: TGTGCCAGCGGGCGGTTGCGGGGGGCCTACGAGCAGTACTTC.

The sample holds one count of this clone. The chain combines TRBV25-1 with TRBJ2-5; 9 bases are shared with TRBD2. The V and J ends lost 2 bases and 4 bases, in that order; junction bases with no gene match: 11. There are 17 residues in the CDR3. The germline gives CDR1 MGHDK, CDR2 SYGVNS. This chain's CDR3 is CASSEGTSSGIRETQYF. The CDR3 DNA is TGTGCCAGCAGTGAAGGTACCTCTAGCGGGATCCGAGAGACCCAGTACTTC.

The CDR3 region has the DNA TGTGCCAGCAGCTTACAGAGAGTCCACTCTGGAAACACCATATATTTT. Translation gives CASSLQRVHSGNTIYF. V usage is TRBV5-8 and J usage is TRBJ1-3; D uncertain. The CDR3 length is 16 residues. With 2 bases removed from V and 0 bases from J, the gap between germline ends came to 12 bases. In germline, CDR1 is SGHTS, CDR2 YDEGEE.

This clone was counted only a few times. The chain uses TRBV13 and TRBJ2-1; the match to TRBD2 covers 9 bases. Per germline, CDR1 PRHDT and CDR2 FYEKMQ (reference sequence). Trimming at V came to 3 bases and at J to 4 bases, leaving 7 bases not matched to a gene. This CDR3 has 16 residues. CDR3 region: CASSLIGGGGYNEQFF. In DNA, the CDR3 is TGTGCCAGCAGCTTGATTGGCGGGGGGGGGTACAATGAGCAGTTCTTC. Variable domain in full (rest from reference TRBV13 and TRBJ2-1): AAGVIQSPRHLIKEKRETATLKCYPIPRHDTVYWYQQGPGQDPQFLISFYEKMQSDKGSIPDRFSAQQFSDYHSELNMSSLELGDSALYFCASSLIGGGGYNEQFFGPGTRLTVL.

V gene TRBV5-1 combines with J gene TRBJ2-2, with D hard to call. The V end was cut by 4 bases, the J end by 3 bases, with 13 bases between. The CDR3 contains 15 residues. CDR1 is SGHRS and CDR2 is YFSETQ in the germline V gene. For the CDR3, the DNA is TGCGCCAGCAGCCTAGATTCTAGTGACACCGGGGAGCTGTTTTTT. Its translation: CASSLDSSDTGELFF.

This chain uses TRBV7-9 with TRBJ2-1; D is unresolved. In germline, CDR1 is SEHNR, CDR2 FQNEAQ (reference sequence). Trimming left V 5 bases short and J 6 bases short, with 11 bases between. The length of the CDR3 is 13 residues. The CDR3 sequence: CASSPPVLNEQFF. CDR3 coding DNA: TGTGCCAGCAGCCCTCCTGTTCTCAATGAGCAGTTCTTC.

The chain carries TRBV10-3 and TRBJ1-1, with D possibly TRBD1 on 5 matching bases. Trimming took 7 bases from V and 3 from J, leaving 12 bases between them. Germline CDR1 reads ENHRY; CDR2 reads SYGVKD. The CDR3 extends over 13 amino acids. Here the CDR3 DNA reads TGTGCCATCAAGGCCAGGGAAGACACTGAAGCTTTCTTT. Protein: CAIKAREDTEAFF.

This clone was detected a few times. This chain links TRBV6-1 with TRBJ1-2; TRBD1 is a possible D gene (5 bases). Germline lookup yields CDR1 MNHNS and CDR2 SASEGT. The CDR3 sequence is 14 residues long. Trimming took 1 base from V and 6 from J, leaving 12 bases between them. Here the CDR3 reads CASSEGGGEHGYTF. The CDR3 region has the DNA TGTGCCAGCAGTGAAGGGGGAGGGGAGCATGGCTACACCTTC.

The chain has TRBV6-1 and TRBJ1-2, with TRBD1 matching 9 bases. V shed 1 base and J 4 bases; nucleotides not matched to a gene: 4. Per germline, CDR1 MNHNS and CDR2 SASEGT. CDR3 length equals 15 residues. The CDR3 DNA reads as TGTGCCAGCAGTGAAGTAGACAGGGGGTCCTATGGCTACACCTTC. The encoded protein is CASSEVDRGSYGYTF.

In this sample, this clone turned up a few times. The CDR3 nucleotides are TGCAGCGTTGAAGATCAAAGAGGCAATGAGCAGTTCTTC. Translation: CSVEDQRGNEQFF. V usage is TRBV29-1 and J usage is TRBJ2-1, with D unclear. Germline CDR1 is SQVTM and CDR2 is ANQGSEA. This CDR3 comprises 13 residues. The V and J ends lost 0 bases and 6 bases respectively, with 9 bases between them.

The chain uses TRBV4-1 and TRBJ2-5; TRBD2 might be the D (6 bases). Trimming pared 1 base from V and 4 bases from J, leaving 19 bases between. Germline lookup yields CDR1 MGHRA and CDR2 YSYEKL. This CDR3 is built from 17 residues. In nucleotides, the CDR3 is TGCGCCAGCAGCCAAGTAGCTCGGAGGGGAACGGGAGAGACCCAGTACTTC. Protein sequence: CASSQVARRGTGETQYF.

The gene calls are TRBV11-2 and TRBJ1-2; maybe TRBD1 (6 bases). This CDR3 spans 14 amino acids. Germline V lookup: CDR1 SGHAT, CDR2 FQNNGV. The V end was cut by 5 bases, the J end by 4 bases, with 14 bases between. CDR3 DNA: TGTGCCAGCAGCGCCGGACAGCCTTTCTATGGCTACACCTTC. Its translation: CASSAGQPFYGYTF.

V usage is TRBV2 and J usage is TRBJ1-2; tentatively, D is TRBD1 (6 bases). Germline V gene data show CDR1 as SNHLY and CDR2 as FYNNEI. V was trimmed by 7 bases and J by 7 bases, leaving 22 bases between them. This CDR3 contains 15 residues. This CDR3 reads CASILNQGTSGGYTF. Written as DNA, the CDR3 is TGTGCCAGCATCCTAAACCAGGGGACTAGCGGTGGCTACACCTTC.

The rearrangement uses TRBV11-3 and TRBJ2-7, with D uncertain. Germline CDR1 and CDR2: SGHNT and YENEEA. The V gene lost 2 bases and the J gene lost 1 base, with 6 bases spanning the gap. The length of the CDR3 is 13 residues. CDR3 protein: CASSLQASYEQYF. CDR3 bases: TGTGCCAGCAGCTTACAGGCGTCCTACGAGCAGTACTTC.

This clone was counted a few times. The chain uses TRBV19 and TRBJ1-5; D might be TRBD1 (5 bases). V lost 3 bases and J lost 2, with 11 bases in between. Germline-derived CDR1 and CDR2 are LNHDA and SQIVND (reference sequence). CDR3 length: 15 residues. CDR3 bases: TGTGCCAGTAGTATGGGGCCTGGAGGCAATCAGCCCCAGCATTTT. Protein product: CASSMGPGGNQPQHF.

The chain couples TRBV5-6 to TRBJ2-3; the match to TRBD2 covers 11 bases. The CDR3 sequence is 16 residues long. The J segment lost 0 bases and the V segment lost 4 bases, leaving 4 bases of the junction unmatched. Germline V gives CDR1 SGHDT, CDR2 YYEEEE. The CDR3 bases are TGTGCCAGCAGCACGGGGACTAGCGGAAGCACAGATACGCAGTATTTT. Its protein is CASSTGTSGSTDTQYF. The full variable domain, in which reference TRBV5-6 and TRBJ2-3 provide the parts outside the CDR3, is DAGVTQSPTHLIKTRGQQVTLRCSPKSGHDTVSWYQQALGQGPQFIFQYYEEEERQRGNFPDRFSGHQFPNYSSELNVNALLLGDSALYLCASSTGTSGSTDTQYFGPGTRLTVL.

In nucleotides, the CDR3 is TGTGCCAGCAGTTACTCGATAAGCGTGACTGAAGCTTTCTTT. Translation: CASSYSISVTEAFF. The chain employs TRBV6-6 and TRBJ1-1; D call uncertain. Germline V gene lookup returns CDR1 MNHNY and CDR2 SVGAGI (reference sequence). CDR3 length: 14 residues. Trimming took 0 bases from V and 5 from J, leaving 10 bases between them.